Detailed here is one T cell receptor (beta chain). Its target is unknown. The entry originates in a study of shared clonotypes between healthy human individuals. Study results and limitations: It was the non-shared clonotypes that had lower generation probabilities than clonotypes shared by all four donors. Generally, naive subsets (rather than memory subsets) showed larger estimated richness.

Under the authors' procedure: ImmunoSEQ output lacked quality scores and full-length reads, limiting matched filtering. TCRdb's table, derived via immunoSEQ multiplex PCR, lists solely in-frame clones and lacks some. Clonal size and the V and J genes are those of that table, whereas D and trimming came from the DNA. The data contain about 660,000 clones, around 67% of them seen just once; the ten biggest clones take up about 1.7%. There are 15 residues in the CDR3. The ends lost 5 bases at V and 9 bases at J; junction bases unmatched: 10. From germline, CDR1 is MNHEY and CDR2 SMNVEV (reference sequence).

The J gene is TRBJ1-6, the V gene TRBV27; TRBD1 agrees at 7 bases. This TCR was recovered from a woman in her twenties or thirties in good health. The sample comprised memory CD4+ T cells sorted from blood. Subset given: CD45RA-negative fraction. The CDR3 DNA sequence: TGTGCCAGCAGTCCCCCGGGACAGTTAGGTTCACCCCTCCACTTT. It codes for CASSPPGQLGSPLHF.